These T cell receptor beta chains were read from a single sample in a study of blood T cell repertoires in COVID-19. The repertoire was sequenced with immunoSEQ multiplex PCR; TCRdb's copy has only in-frame clones and lacks some. The sample holds over 95,000 clones; about 85% are singletons and the top ten take 3% to 4%. Sequencing used peripheral blood. Receptors were obtained from a man aged 40-49 years with acute or convalescent COVID-19. Each CDR3 is given with its conserved first and last residue. The D gene is left open where the match is weak. The size field is filled for only some rows; it gives once, few, many or a size class.

length	D	V	J	size	DNA	CDR3
13	-	TRBV10-3	TRBJ1-1	-	TGTGCCATCAGAAGGACAGAAAACACTGAAGCTTTCTTT	CAIRRTENTEAFF
14	-	TRBV18	TRBJ2-1	-	TGTGCCAGCGCTGGGGGCCGCGCCTACAATGAGCAGTTCTTC	CASAGGRAYNEQFF
17	-	TRBV10-1	TRBJ2-2	-	TGCGCCAGCAGCCCCAAAGAGGGTAGCTCGAACACCGGGGAGCTGTTTTTT	CASSPKEGSSNTGELFF
16	TRBD1	TRBV6-6	TRBJ2-7	-	TGTGCCAGCAGTTACACTGGGGCAGGGGGCACCTACGAGCAGTACTTC	CASSYTGAGGTYEQYF
18	-	TRBV28	TRBJ1-5	-	TGTGCCAGCAGGCCACCCCTGGGGGGGCTTAAGGGCAATCAGCCCCAGCATTTT	CASRPPLGGLKGNQPQHF
15	-	TRBV5-6	TRBJ2-5	once	TGTGCCAGCAGCTTGTACAGGGTATCTCAAGAGACCCAGTACTTC	CASSLYRVSQETQYF
14	TRBD1	TRBV27	TRBJ1-2	once	TGTGCCAGCAGTACGGGACAGGGCCTCTATGGCTACACCTTC	CASSTGQGLYGYTF
11	-	TRBV10-1	TRBJ1-5	many	TGCGCCAGCACTAGTAATCAGCCCCAGCATTTT	CASTSNQPQHF
15	-	TRBV25-1	TRBJ2-2	-	TGTGCCAGCAGGACAGGTTTCCCGTGGACCGGGGAGCTGTTTTTT	CASRTGFPWTGELFF
13	-	TRBV13	TRBJ2-7	-	TGTGCCAGCAGCTTGAGACTTACCTACGAGCAGTACTTC	CASSLRLTYEQYF
17	TRBD1	TRBV11-2	TRBJ2-1	-	TGTGCCAGCAGCGCAGACAGGGGGAGGACGGTATACAATGAGCAGTTCTTC	CASSADRGRTVYNEQFF
15	-	TRBV30	TRBJ1-2	-	TGTGCCTGGATCCGCCGAGACAGTACGTTTGGAGGCTACACCTTC	CAWIRRDSTFGGYTF